This T cell receptor beta chain was recorded in a study of cytomegalovirus exposure and HLA in healthy donors. The PCR made use of 60 Vbeta and 13 Jbeta primers. Method: immunoSEQ multiplex PCR; TCRdb's copy keeps in-frame clones and lacks some. The data show 95,000 to 150,000 clones, around four fifths seen once. The V end was cut by 5 bases, the J end by 4 bases, with 14 bases between. Germline values: CDR1 MGHDK, CDR2 SYGVNS. The CDR3 runs to 14 residues. The material sequenced was PBMCs. The sequence came from a man younger than 40 in good health and CMV-seropositive. V usage is TRBV25-1 and J usage is TRBJ1-2; D is unclear. The CDR3 loop is CASSNTRSPYGYTF. CDR3 bases: TGTGCCAGCAGTAATACACGTTCCCCCTATGGCTACACCTTC.